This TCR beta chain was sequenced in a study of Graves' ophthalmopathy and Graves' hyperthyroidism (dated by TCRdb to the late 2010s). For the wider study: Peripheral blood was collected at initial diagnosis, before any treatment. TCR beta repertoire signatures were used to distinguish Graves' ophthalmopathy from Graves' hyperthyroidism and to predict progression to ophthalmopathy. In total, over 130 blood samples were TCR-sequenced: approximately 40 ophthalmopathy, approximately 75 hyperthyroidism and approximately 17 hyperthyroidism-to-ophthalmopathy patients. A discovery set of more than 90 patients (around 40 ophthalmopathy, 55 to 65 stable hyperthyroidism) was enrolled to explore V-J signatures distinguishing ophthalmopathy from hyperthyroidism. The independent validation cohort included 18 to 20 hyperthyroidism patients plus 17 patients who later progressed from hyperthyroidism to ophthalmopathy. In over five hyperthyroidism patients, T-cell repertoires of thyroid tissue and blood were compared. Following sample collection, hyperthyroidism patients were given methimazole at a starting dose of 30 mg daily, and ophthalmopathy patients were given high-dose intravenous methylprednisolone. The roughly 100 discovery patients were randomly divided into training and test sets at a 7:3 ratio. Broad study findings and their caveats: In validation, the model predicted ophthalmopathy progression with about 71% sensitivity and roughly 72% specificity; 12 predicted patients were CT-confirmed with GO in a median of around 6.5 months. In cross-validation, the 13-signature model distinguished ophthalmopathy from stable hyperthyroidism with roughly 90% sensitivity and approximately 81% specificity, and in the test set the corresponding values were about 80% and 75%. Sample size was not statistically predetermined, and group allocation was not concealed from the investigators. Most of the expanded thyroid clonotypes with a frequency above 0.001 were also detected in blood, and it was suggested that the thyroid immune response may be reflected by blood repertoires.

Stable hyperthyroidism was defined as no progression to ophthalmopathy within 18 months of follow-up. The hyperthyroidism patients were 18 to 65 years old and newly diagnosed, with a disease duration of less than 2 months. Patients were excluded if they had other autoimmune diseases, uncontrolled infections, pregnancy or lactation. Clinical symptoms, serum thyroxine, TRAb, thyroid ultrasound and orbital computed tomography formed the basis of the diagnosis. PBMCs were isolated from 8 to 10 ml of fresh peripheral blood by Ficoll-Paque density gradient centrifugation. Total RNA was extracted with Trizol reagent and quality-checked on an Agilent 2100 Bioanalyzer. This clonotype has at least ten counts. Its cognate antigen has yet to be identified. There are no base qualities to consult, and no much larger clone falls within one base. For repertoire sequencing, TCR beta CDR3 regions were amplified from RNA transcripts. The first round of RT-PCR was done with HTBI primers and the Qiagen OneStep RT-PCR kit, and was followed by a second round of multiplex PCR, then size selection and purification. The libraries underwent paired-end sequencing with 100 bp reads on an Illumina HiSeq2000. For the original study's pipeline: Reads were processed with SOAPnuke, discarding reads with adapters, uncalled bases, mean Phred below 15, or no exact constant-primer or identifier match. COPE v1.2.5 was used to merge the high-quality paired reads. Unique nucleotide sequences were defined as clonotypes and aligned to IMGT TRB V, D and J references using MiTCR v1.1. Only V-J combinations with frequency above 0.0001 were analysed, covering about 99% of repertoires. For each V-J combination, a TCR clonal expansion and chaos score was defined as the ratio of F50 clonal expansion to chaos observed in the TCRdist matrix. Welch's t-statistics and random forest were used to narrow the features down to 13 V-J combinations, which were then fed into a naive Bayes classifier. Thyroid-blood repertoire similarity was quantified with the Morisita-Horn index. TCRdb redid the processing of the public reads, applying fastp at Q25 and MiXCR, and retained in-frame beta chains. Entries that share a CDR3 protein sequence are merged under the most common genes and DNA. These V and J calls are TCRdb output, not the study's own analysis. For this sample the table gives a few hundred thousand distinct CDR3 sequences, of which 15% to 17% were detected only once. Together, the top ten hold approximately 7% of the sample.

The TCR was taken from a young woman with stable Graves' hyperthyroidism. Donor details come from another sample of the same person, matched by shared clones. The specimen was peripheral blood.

At the DNA level, the sequence is TGCGCCAGCAGCGGAACGAACGGGGAGCTGTTTTTT. It specifies CASSGTNGELFF. The chain uses TRBV5-1 and TRBJ2-2; confidence is insufficient to name the D gene. V sheds 4 bases and J sheds 7 bases, leaving 8 bases between their ends. The germline V gene encodes CDR1 SGHRS and CDR2 YFSETQ. Counted from cysteine to phenylalanine, this CDR3 has 12 amino acids. The read is trimmed to its CDR3 DNA, 36 bases read in frame from base 1.